What follows are 5 T cell receptor beta chains derived from one specimen sequenced in a study of naive and memory T cell subsets. An equimolar mix of two oligonucleotides served as the beta constant-region primer for TRBC1 and TRBC2. TCRdb reanalysed the UMI-ligation and nested PCR reads using MiXCR and keeps one entry per CDR3 protein. This sample has some 150,000 distinct CDR3 sequences, with approximately 17% found just once. The sample comprised naive CD4+ T cells from blood. These receptors came from a human donor in good health.

A note on this clonotype: An end of the junction does not agree with germline; a read error may underlie this. The V gene is TRBV6-5, the J gene TRBJ2-7; 12 nucleotides align to TRBD2. The length of the CDR3 is 14 residues. Germline CDR1 is MNHEY and CDR2 is SVGAGI. CDR3 residues: CASSRGLAGYEQYF. The DNA for the CDR3 is TGTGCTAGCAGTCGGGGACTAGCGGGCTACGAGCAGTACTTC.

Many counts were recorded for this clonotype. The genes are TRBV12-3 or TRBV12-4 and TRBJ2-1; 10 positions match TRBD2. The CDR3 extends over 15 amino acids. The V gene end was trimmed by 3 bases and the J gene end by 9 bases; junction bases not matched to a gene: 8. The CDR3 region is CASSLGSGRASEQFF. CDR3 sequence (DNA): TGTGCCAGCAGTTTGGGCAGCGGGAGGGCCTCTGAGCAGTTCTTC.

Worth noting for this clonotype: Possible read error: a much larger clone is one base away. The chain carries TRBV5-1 and TRBJ2-5, with D possibly matching TRBD2 (6 bases). V was shortened by 4 bases and J by 2 bases, with 12 bases between the two germline ends. CDR1 is SGHRS and CDR2 is YFSETQ in the germline V gene. The CDR3 has 14 residues. The CDR3 DNA reads as TGCGCCAGCAGCGCTGGCGGGGATCAAGAGACCCAGTACTTC. This encodes CASSAGGDQETQYF.

The rearrangement uses TRBV12-3 or TRBV12-4 and TRBJ1-1; TRBD1 matches 11 bases. This CDR3 has 16 residues. With 5 bases clipped from V and 5 bases from J, the junction kept 10 bases outside the gene matches. CDR3 region: CASSPGPGQGVTEAFF. In DNA, the CDR3 is TGTGCCAGCAGTCCGGGCCCGGGACAGGGGGTTACTGAAGCTTTCTTT.

The chain joins TRBV5-4 to TRBJ2-1; TRBD2 matches at 7 bases. The CDR3 sequence is 14 residues long. V was pared by 0 bases and J by 10 bases, with 7 bases of the junction left unmatched. Germline V gene lookup returns CDR1 SGHNT and CDR2 YYREEE (reference sequence). CDR3 sequence: CASSLGLGGKEQFF. CDR3 nucleotides: TGTGCCAGCAGCTTGGGCCTGGGGGGGAAAGAGCAGTTCTTC.